Below are 5 T cell receptor beta chains sequenced from a single sample in a study of vaccination effects on CD4 cells after COVID-19. Their specific antigens are unknown. Sequencing was performed with immunoSEQ multiplex PCR; in TCRdb, only in-frame clones are kept and a portion is missing. Of 35,000 to 45,000 clones in the sample, 60% to 80% were seen once. Before sequencing took place, the ViraFEST assay used viral peptide pools to expand antigen-specific CD4+ T cells. Isolation of CD4+ T cells took place after nine to ten days of culture. Nucleocapsid antibody tests were negative, and the vaccine recipients had no prior SARS-CoV-2 infection. Specimen: CD4+ T cells from PBMCs cultured with HCoV-OC43 spike peptides, collected before COVID-19 vaccination. The subset is: HCoV-OC43 spike overlapping peptide pool stimulation. These receptors all stem from a human donor who received a COVID-19 vaccine.

The CDR3 region has the DNA TGTGCCAGCAGTTACTGGGTCGGACAGGGTCATTCACCCCTCCACTTT. This codes for CASSYWVGQGHSPLHF. J is TRBJ1-6 and V is TRBV6-5; 8 bases align to TRBD1. V lost 1 base to trimming and J lost 8 bases; unmatched junction nucleotides: 7. CDR3 size: 16 residues. Germline values: CDR1 MNHEY, CDR2 SVGAGI.

V is TRBV3-1 (or the pseudogene TRBV3-2) and J is TRBJ2-3; tentatively, D is TRBD1 (6 bases). The CDR3 loop spans 16 amino acids. V was pared by 0 bases and J by 2 bases, with 12 bases between. Per the germline V gene, CDR1 is LGHDT and CDR2 is YNNKEL (reference sequence). The CDR3 here is CASSQDGRGYTDTQYF. CDR3 sequence (DNA): TGTGCCAGCAGCCAAGATGGCAGGGGATACACAGATACGCAGTATTTT.

The CDR3 DNA follows: TGTGCCAGCAGTTTCTTTGACAGGACAGGGGGCCTCTACGAGCAGTACTTC. It is translated as CASSFFDRTGGLYEQYF. The chain has TRBV27 and TRBJ2-7; 11 bases map to TRBD1. The germline gives CDR1 MNHEY, CDR2 SMNVEV (reference sequence). The CDR3 contains 17 residues. The V and J ends lost 3 bases and 3 bases, in that order; junction bases with no gene match: 10.

This clone appeared a single time. The rearrangement joins TRBV15 to TRBJ1-3; D is unclear. The CDR3 has 15 amino acids. Looked up from germline, CDR1 is LNHNV and CDR2 is YYDKDF (reference sequence). Trimming took off 4 bases at V and 0 bases at J, with 10 bases between the two ends. The CDR3 sequence: CATSKDGNSGNTIYF. The CDR3 bases are TGTGCCACCAGCAAAGACGGGAACTCTGGAAACACCATATATTTT.

Only a few counts were recorded for this clone. The CDR3 reads CASSPTGLAGYTF. DNA of the CDR3: TGTGCCAGCAGCCCCACAGGGTTGGCTGGCTACACCTTC. This chain connects TRBV5-8 to TRBJ1-2; perhaps TRBD1 as D (6 bases). Germline values: CDR1 SGHTS, CDR2 YDEGEE. This CDR3 is 13 amino acids long. V was cut by 4 bases and J by 7 bases, with 14 bases left in between.